The TCR beta chain described here comes from a study of glioma-infiltrating T cells after dendritic cell vaccination. Details on this clone: The antigen is undetermined.

Primers: 60 V beta forward and 13 J beta reverse. Repertoires were generated with immunoSEQ multiplex PCR, while TCRdb's copy carries only in-frame clones and drops some. The data contain 85,000 or so clones, 85% of them singletons. Study conclusions and caveats: No direct clonality-survival link was found; a diverse polyclonal response may matter.

Regarding time point: after dendritic cell vaccination, including at tumor progression/relapse. Patients had residual fresh-frozen tumor tissue and more than two years of survival data. Looked up from germline, CDR1 is SGHRS and CDR2 is YFSETQ. This CDR3 has 15 amino acids. V lost 4 bases and J lost 5; bases outside the gene matches: 7. The receptor's source is a human donor with glioblastoma. Source: blood, taken after dendritic cell vaccination. V usage is TRBV5-1 and J usage is TRBJ2-2; TRBD2 matches 8 bases. The CDR3 reads CASSASGSRTGELFF. CDR3 sequence (DNA): TGCGCCAGCAGCGCGAGCGGGAGTCGAACCGGGGAGCTGTTTTTT.